This record covers a single T cell receptor (beta chain). What it binds is unknown. Following RNA extraction, reverse transcription yielded cDNA that acted as the sequencing template. Libraries were prepared by immunoSEQ multiplex PCR; TCRdb keeps only in-frame clonotypes and omits some of them. The sample holds roughly 140,000 clones, under 60% seen once. This sample is part of a study of CD8+ T cells in alopecia areata. General study results and limits: Higher clonality was seen in lesional scalp than in normal scalp, especially in alopecia totalis/universalis. Relative to mice, TCR sharing across patients was less clear, a difference possibly HLA-related.

The CDR3 runs 13 residues. V was shortened by 5 bases and J by 7 bases, with 12 bases between the two germline ends. Germline CDR1 and CDR2: MNHEY and SVGAGI. The sample here was CD8+ T cells sorted from blood, taken at week 0. This chain uses TRBV6-5 with TRBJ2-1; maybe TRBD1 (6 bases). This clonotype was sampled from a human donor with alopecia areata. The CDR3 here is CASSPTGLNEQFF. As DNA, the CDR3 is TGTGCCAGCAGTCCAACAGGGTTGAATGAGCAGTTCTTC.